The next 13 T cell receptor beta chains were all read from a single sample in a study of identical twins. One entry per CDR3 protein, called by TCRdb with MiXCR from the 5' RACE reads. In the table there are about 480,000 distinct CDR3 sequences, 11% to 15% of which are singletons. The sample was also reused in another study, on yellow fever vaccine responses in identical twins.

Sequenced sample: CD4+ T cells sorted from blood. The receptors originated from a woman under 30 in good health.

The CDR3 nucleotides are TGTGCCAGCAGCCAAAGAAGGGGATCCTACAATGAGCAGTTCTTC. Protein product: CASSQRRGSYNEQFF. The V gene is TRBV14, the J gene TRBJ2-1; weak D call: TRBD1 (5 bases). Germline V gene lookup returns CDR1 SGHDN and CDR2 FVKESK. The CDR3 consists of 15 residues. Trimming stripped 2 bases from V and 1 base from J, with 9 bases between.

This clonotype was picked up many times. CDR3 sequence (DNA): TGCAGTGCTAGTCCGAAAGAGACCCAGTACTTC. It translates to CSASPKETQYF. V and J are TRBV20-1 and TRBJ2-5; no clear D gene. V lost 3 bases and J lost 3, with 5 bases in between. This CDR3 spans 11 amino acids. Germline V gene lookup returns CDR1 DFQATT and CDR2 SNEGSKA (reference sequence).

In its sample, this clonotype was seen many times. V and J are TRBV12-3 or TRBV12-4 and TRBJ1-2; D gene ambiguous. V was pared by 7 bases and J by 4 bases, with 13 bases between. This CDR3 is 13 amino acids long. This CDR3 reads CASTLGLLYGYTF. The CDR3 DNA reads TGTGCCAGCACCTTGGGGTTACTCTATGGCTACACCTTC.

This clonotype has just a few counts. The CDR3 region is CSARLWGAYNEQFF. CDR3 in DNA: TGCAGTGCTAGATTATGGGGGGCCTACAATGAGCAGTTCTTC. V usage is TRBV20-1 and J usage is TRBJ2-1, with D possibly TRBD2 on 6 matching bases. CDR1 and CDR2 from the germline V gene are DFQATT and SNEGSKA (reference sequence). Deletions cut 2 bases from V and 2 bases from J, with 10 bases between. The CDR3 is 14 amino acids.

This rearrangement joins TRBV28 to TRBJ2-3; 8 bases align to TRBD2. This CDR3 is built from 15 residues. In germline, CDR1 is MDHEN, CDR2 SYDVKM. V was clipped by 1 base and J by 6 bases; unmatched bases: 6. The CDR3 sequence: CASSLSGGGSDTQYF. The CDR3 DNA reads as TGTGCCAGCAGTTTATCCGGCGGGGGGTCGGATACGCAGTATTTT.

V usage is TRBV5-1 and J usage is TRBJ2-7, with a weak D call TRBD1 (6 bases). This CDR3 comprises 15 residues. Deletions cut 4 bases from V and 3 bases from J, with 17 bases between. The germline CDR1 and CDR2 sequences are SGHRS and YFSETQ. Written as DNA, the CDR3 is TGCGCCAGCAGCCCAGTAGGGGACACCGTCTACGAGCAGTACTTC. Its protein is CASSPVGDTVYEQYF.

J is TRBJ2-1 and V is TRBV24-1, with D tentatively TRBD2 (5 bases). There are 13 residues in the CDR3. Trimming left V 9 bases short and J 7 bases short, with 15 bases between. Germline V gene sequence: CDR1 KGHDR, CDR2 SFDVKD. CDR3 bases: TGTGCCACCGACCGGGGAGATAGTAATGAGCAGTTCTTC. It translates to CATDRGDSNEQFF.

V usage is TRBV7-6 and J usage is TRBJ2-7, with 7 bases lining up with TRBD1. Trimming took 5 bases from V and 5 from J; bases not matched to a gene: 3. The germline V gene has CDR1 SGHVS and CDR2 FNYEAQ. The CDR3 loop spans 12 amino acids. This CDR3 is CASSAGGNEQYF. The CDR3 coding sequence is TGTGCCAGCAGCGCAGGGGGAAACGAGCAGTACTTC.

This clonotype was seen more than once but under ten times. The genes are TRBV3-1 and TRBJ2-3; the match to TRBD2 covers 8 bases. J lost 8 bases, V lost 2 bases, and 9 bases had no gene match. Germline CDR1 reads LGHDT; CDR2 reads YNNKEL (reference sequence). CDR3 size: 15 residues. CDR3 protein: CASSQSSGSLRTQYF. The DNA of the CDR3 is TGTGCCAGCAGCCAATCTAGCGGGTCTCTCCGTACGCAGTATTTT.

CDR3 in amino acids: CASSQGTVTYEQYF. CDR3 coding DNA: TGTGCCAGCAGCCAAGGGACAGTAACCTACGAGCAGTACTTC. The rearrangement uses TRBV3-1 and TRBJ2-7, with D perhaps matching TRBD1 (6 bases). CDR3 length equals 14 residues. The V gene lost 1 base and the J gene lost 2 bases, with 9 bases spanning the gap. The germline gives CDR1 LGHDT, CDR2 YNNKEL (reference sequence).

This clonotype showed up just a few times. This chain joins TRBV9 and TRBJ2-7, with D uncertain. CDR1 is SGDLS, CDR2 YYNGEE, per germline. V shed 5 bases and J shed 2 bases, with 14 bases lying between them. The CDR3 is 14 amino acids. CDR3 sequence (DNA): TGTGCCAGCAGTAAGTTGTACGGTACCTACGAGCAGTACTTC. Its protein is CASSKLYGTYEQYF.

This clonotype was detected ten times or more. The chain combines TRBV12-3 or TRBV12-4 with TRBJ2-1, with 7 positions matching TRBD1. After removal of 1 base from V and 5 bases from J, the junction contained 2 bases not matched to a gene. The CDR3 length is 14 residues. CDR3 nucleotides: TGTGCCAGCAGTTTAGGACAGGGAGACAATGAGCAGTTCTTC. The encoded protein is CASSLGQGDNEQFF.

In its sample, this clonotype was seen many times. This chain joins TRBV7-9 and TRBJ2-5; maybe TRBD1 (6 bases). The CDR3 runs 12 residues. Germline V gene data show CDR1 as SEHNR and CDR2 as FQNEAQ (reference sequence). The germline V and J ends were trimmed by 8 bases and 5 bases, with 12 bases remaining between them. DNA for the CDR3: TGTGCCAGCTCAGGGGTGGCGGAGACCCAGTACTTC. This codes for CASSGVAETQYF. Supplemented by reference TRBV7-9 and TRBJ2-5, the full variable domain reads DTGVSQNPRHKITKRGQNVTFRCDPISEHNRLYWYRQTLGQGPEFLTYFQNEAQLEKSRLLSDRFSAERPKGSFSTLEIQRTEQGDSAMYLCASSGVAETQYFGPGTRLLVL.